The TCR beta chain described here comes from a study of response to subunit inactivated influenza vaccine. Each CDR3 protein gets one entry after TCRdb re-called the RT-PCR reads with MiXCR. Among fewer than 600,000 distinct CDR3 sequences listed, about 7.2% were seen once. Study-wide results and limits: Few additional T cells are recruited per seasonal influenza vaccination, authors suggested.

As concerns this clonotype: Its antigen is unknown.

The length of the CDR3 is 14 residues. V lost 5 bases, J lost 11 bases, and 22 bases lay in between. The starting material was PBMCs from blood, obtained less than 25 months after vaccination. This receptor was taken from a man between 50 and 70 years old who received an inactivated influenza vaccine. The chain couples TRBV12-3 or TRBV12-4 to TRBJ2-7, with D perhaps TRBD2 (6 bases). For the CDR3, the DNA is TGTGCCAGCAGTGTCCCAGGTCCGGGCCAGCGGGAGTACTTC. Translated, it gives CASSVPGPGQREYF.